This T cell receptor (beta chain) originates from a study of blood T cell repertoires in COVID-19. The wider study: Samples came from the United States, Italy and Spain, spanning acute and convalescent COVID-19. Sources were T cells, B-cell-depleted T cells, or PBMCs; the material itself was cDNA or gDNA.

Per the authors' pipeline: Estimated nucleated cell counts came from reference gene primer amplification. TCRdb keeps only in-frame clones here, not all; method: immunoSEQ multiplex PCR. V and J calls and clone size are copied from that table; D and trimming were computed from the DNA. The data contain some 15,000 clones, roughly nine tenths of them singletons. Germline V lookup: CDR1 SNHLY, CDR2 FYNNEI. This CDR3 contains 15 residues. J gave up 7 bases and V 8 bases, and 9 bases lay outside the gene matches. Specimen: peripheral blood. The rearrangement joins TRBV2 to TRBJ2-1; 12 positions match TRBD2. This clonotype was sampled from a human donor in a cohort sampled during active COVID-19. This CDR3 is CASSPGLAGRNEQFF. The CDR3 coding sequence is TGTGCCAGCTCGCCCGGACTAGCGGGGAGAAATGAGCAGTTCTTC.